This TCR beta chain was retrieved from a study of tumor-infiltrating lymphocytes in primary liver carcinoma. As concerns this clonotype: At one end the junction does not follow the germline gene, possibly because of a read error.

CDR1 and CDR2 (germline): SGHDN, FVKESK. This CDR3 region has 17 residues. Blood RNA was derived from unsorted whole blood, and germline DNA was extracted too. The authors made TCR beta cDNA from around 500 ng total RNA with a constant-region primer. Libraries of TCR beta came from three nested multiplex PCR rounds with slightly modified ARM-PCR. The opening two PCR rounds, ten to eleven cycles each, paired TRBV1-TRBV30 forward primers with a C-beta reverse primer. TCRdb analysed the multiplex PCR reads with MiXCR anew, one entry per CDR3 protein. The repertoire holds about 330,000 distinct CDR3 sequences, with 65% as singletons.

The chain links TRBV14 to TRBJ2-5; 10 bases match TRBD2. The clonotype originates from a man between 40 and 49 years old with primary liver carcinoma and hepatitis B virus infection. The material sequenced was peripheral blood. CDR3 region: CASSQEAGGPPWETQCF. DNA of the CDR3: TGTGCCAGCAGCCAAGAAGCGGGAGGGCCTCCTTGGGAGACCCAGTGCTTC.